Listed here are 25 T cell receptor beta chains from one sample, sequenced in a study of PD-1 blockade in classical Hodgkin lymphoma. Libraries were prepared by immunoSEQ multiplex PCR; TCRdb keeps only in-frame clonotypes and omits some of them. The table shows 43,000 or so clones, with 88% occurring only once. With no exception, relapse followed autologous stem cell transplantation in all patients, and brentuximab vedotin exposure varied. Here the sequenced sample was peripheral blood mononuclear cells (PBMCs), taken at baseline. Receptors originate from a human donor with classical Hodgkin lymphoma.

The rearrangement uses TRBV27 and TRBJ2-7, with 7 nucleotides matching TRBD1. Germline V gives CDR1 MNHEY, CDR2 SMNVEV (reference sequence). Trimming took 3 bases from V and 5 from J; bases not matched to a gene: 10. The CDR3 loop spans 15 amino acids. Here the CDR3 reads CASSFFPTGRDEQYF. The DNA for the CDR3 is TGTGCCAGCAGTTTCTTCCCGACAGGGAGAGACGAGCAGTACTTC.

The rearrangement links TRBV7-2 to TRBJ2-1; D gene unclear. V dropped 1 base and J dropped 7 bases, with 8 bases sitting between them. The V gene's germline CDR1 is SGHTA and CDR2 FQGNSA. The CDR3 runs 13 residues. CDR3 nucleotide sequence: TGTGCCAGCAGCTTAGTTGTAGTGAATGAGCAGTTCTTC. Protein product: CASSLVVVNEQFF.

This clone was picked up one time. J is TRBJ2-7 and V is TRBV7-2; D is possibly TRBD2 (7 bases). Trimming stripped 1 base from V and 0 bases from J, with 16 bases between. Germline V CDR1 and CDR2: SGHTA, FQGNSA. The CDR3 has 17 residues. CDR3 amino acids: CASSLVGGGRVSYEQYF. CDR3 nucleotide sequence: TGTGCCAGCAGCTTAGTAGGGGGTGGGAGGGTCTCCTACGAGCAGTACTTC.

The chain recombines TRBV6-1 with TRBJ1-5; TRBD1 agrees at 9 bases. Trimming took 6 bases from V and 4 from J; bases not matched to a gene: 7. Germline assignment: CDR1 MNHNS and CDR2 SASEGT. The CDR3 runs 15 residues. The CDR3 sequence is CASRPGQGTNQPQHF. CDR3 DNA sequence: TGTGCCAGCAGGCCGGGACAGGGAACTAATCAGCCCCAGCATTTT.

The chain uses TRBV7-7 and TRBJ2-3, with D unclear. Per germline, CDR1 SSHAT and CDR2 FNYEAQ (reference sequence). The CDR3 has 13 amino acids. The CDR3 is CARMAVSTDTQYF. The CDR3 bases are TGTGCTAGAATGGCTGTTAGCACAGATACGCAGTATTTT. Full variable domain (outside the CDR3, taken from reference TRBV7-7 and TRBJ2-3): GAGVSQSPRYKVTKRGQDVTLRCDPISSHATLYWYQQALGQGPEFLTYFNYEAQPDKSGLPSDRFSAERPEGSISTLTIQRTEQRDSAMYRCARMAVSTDTQYFGPGTRLTVL.

J is TRBJ1-2 and V is TRBV27, with 11 bases fitting TRBD1. Trimming removed 4 bases from V and 3 bases from J; junction bases left unmatched: 1. This CDR3 region has 14 residues. Germline V gene data show CDR1 as MNHEY and CDR2 as SMNVEV (reference sequence). The CDR3 DNA is TGTGCCAGCAGTTCGGACAGGGGGCACTATGGCTACACCTTC. It translates to CASSSDRGHYGYTF.

The chain is built from TRBV5-1 and TRBJ2-2, with unresolved D. Germline V CDR1 and CDR2: SGHRS, YFSETQ. Trimming pared 0 bases from V and 6 bases from J, leaving 6 bases between. This CDR3 comprises 13 residues. This CDR3 reads CASSLGQAGELFF. The CDR3 DNA reads as TGCGCCAGCAGCTTGGGGCAGGCCGGGGAGCTGTTTTTT.

The chain couples TRBV11-2 to TRBJ1-1; 8 nucleotides agree with TRBD1. Germline CDR1 SGHAT, CDR2 FQNNGV. CDR3 length equals 13 residues. The V segment lost 0 bases and the J segment 8 bases; nucleotides outside the gene matches: 2. CDR3 bases: TGTGCCAGCAGCTTAGAAGGGGACAGGGAAGCTTTCTTT. It specifies CASSLEGDREAFF.

V is TRBV5-6 and J is TRBJ1-1, with a weak D call TRBD1 (5 bases). Trimming stripped 3 bases from V and 5 bases from J, with 8 bases between. There are 12 residues in the CDR3. Germline assignment: CDR1 SGHDT and CDR2 YYEEEE. CDR3 sequence reads: CASSWGRTEAFF. The CDR3 DNA sequence: TGTGCCAGCAGCTGGGGGAGAACTGAAGCTTTCTTT.

The J gene is TRBJ1-2, the V gene TRBV5-1, with 12 bases aligning to TRBD1. This CDR3 is built from 17 residues. The germline V gene encodes CDR1 SGHRS and CDR2 YFSETQ. The ends lost 6 bases at V and 2 bases at J; junction bases unmatched: 11. CDR3 bases: TGCGCCAGCAAGACCGGGACAGGGGGCGTCGGCAACTATGGCTACACCTTC. Translated, it gives CASKTGTGGVGNYGYTF. The complete variable domain, with remaining parts taken from reference TRBV5-1 and TRBJ1-2, reads KAGVTQTPRYLIKTRGQQVTLSCSPISGHRSVSWYQQTPGQGLQFLFEYFSETQRNKGNFPGRFSGRQFSNSRSEMNVSTLELGDSALYLCASKTGTGGVGNYGYTFGSGTRLTVV.

There are a few counts of this clone. V and J are TRBV27 and TRBJ2-1; TRBD1 aligns across 7 bases. The germline V gene encodes CDR1 MNHEY and CDR2 SMNVEV (reference sequence). The CDR3 length is 15 residues. V was pared by 5 bases and J by 3 bases, with 7 bases of the junction left unmatched. The CDR3 here is CASSLRQGGYNEQFF. The CDR3 region has the DNA TGTGCCAGCAGTCTAAGACAGGGTGGCTACAATGAGCAGTTCTTC.

The chain recombines TRBV9 with TRBJ2-1; a weak D match, TRBD1 (5 bases). Germline CDR1 reads SGDLS; CDR2 reads YYNGEE. With 2 bases removed from V and 6 bases from J, the gap between germline ends came to 12 bases. This CDR3 comprises 14 residues. DNA of the CDR3: TGTGCCAGCAGCGTTGGTGGGGCCGGCAATGAGCAGTTCTTC. This sequence encodes CASSVGGAGNEQFF.

The chain links TRBV2 to TRBJ2-7; 9 bases align to TRBD2. Germline CDR1 SNHLY, CDR2 FYNNEI. The CDR3 covers 17 residues. V trimming: 1 base; J trimming: 2 bases; junction bases outside the gene matches: 9. The CDR3 loop is CASSEDLAGKKAYEQYF. The CDR3 region has the DNA TGTGCCAGCAGTGAAGATCTAGCGGGGAAAAAAGCCTACGAGCAGTACTTC.

The chain links TRBV6-1 to TRBJ2-1, with TRBD2 matching over 12 bases. Germline trimming cut 3 bases from V and 9 bases from J; bases unmatched to any gene: 3. CDR1 MNHNS and CDR2 SASEGT come from the germline V gene. The CDR3 spans 14 residues. The CDR3 protein is CASSDLAGGGEQFF. The CDR3 DNA sequence: TGTGCCAGCAGTGACCTAGCGGGAGGGGGTGAGCAGTTCTTC.

This clone was seen more than once but under ten times. The chain uses TRBV19 and TRBJ1-1; 7 nucleotides line up with TRBD1. CDR1 is LNHDA, CDR2 SQIVND, per germline (reference sequence). The CDR3 has 14 amino acids. V was pared by 7 bases and J by 2 bases, with 7 bases of the junction left unmatched. CDR3 nucleotide sequence: TGTGCCAGTACCAACGACAGGGCTAACACTGAAGCTTTCTTT. Encoded protein: CASTNDRANTEAFF.

There are a few counts of this clone. This rearrangement joins TRBV9 to TRBJ1-2; D not resolved. The CDR3 sequence is 15 residues long. Germline V gene lookup returns CDR1 SGDLS and CDR2 YYNGEE. Deletions cut 0 bases from V and 6 bases from J, with 15 bases between. The CDR3 nucleotides read TGTGCCAGCAGCGTAGCAGCTGGGCCTACTAATGGCTACACCTTC. As protein: CASSVAAGPTNGYTF.

In its sample, this clone was seen once. The chain is built from TRBV27 and TRBJ2-7; D is uncertain. This CDR3 comprises 15 residues. Germline lookup yields CDR1 MNHEY and CDR2 SMNVEV (reference sequence). V lost 4 bases and J 5 bases, leaving 18 bases between the germline ends. Here the CDR3 reads CASSYLPSSLHEQYF. CDR3 nucleotides: TGTGCCAGCAGTTATTTACCGAGTTCTTTACACGAGCAGTACTTC.

The chain links TRBV5-1 to TRBJ1-2; 11 positions match TRBD1. CDR1 SGHRS and CDR2 YFSETQ come from the germline V gene. The CDR3 has 15 amino acids. V dropped 10 bases and J dropped 4; count of bases not matched to a gene: 12. As DNA, the CDR3 is TGCGCCGTTACTCCGGACAGGGGGCAAATCTATGGCTACACCTTC. It translates to CAVTPDRGQIYGYTF.

The chain combines TRBV6-5 with TRBJ2-2, with TRBD1 matching 12 bases. This CDR3 has 16 residues. CDR1 and CDR2 (germline): MNHEY, SVGAGI. Trimming cost V 4 bases and J 7 bases; bases outside gene matches: 7. Here the CDR3 reads CASSSRDRGLGGELFF. The CDR3 bases are TGTGCCAGCAGTTCCCGGGACAGGGGGCTTGGCGGGGAGCTGTTTTTT.

The chain carries TRBV4-2 and TRBJ2-7, with 15 nucleotides matching TRBD2. This CDR3 has 18 amino acids. V dropped 0 bases and J dropped 4; count of bases not matched to a gene: 7. Looked up from germline, CDR1 is LGHNA and CDR2 is YNFKEQ. CDR3 loop: CASSQEWGLAGGYYEQYF. DNA for the CDR3: TGTGCCAGCAGCCAAGAGTGGGGACTAGCGGGGGGATATTACGAGCAGTACTTC.

The rearrangement links TRBV18 to TRBJ1-1, with unresolved D. V lost 3 bases to trimming and J lost 10 bases, with 15 bases between them. Germline assignment: CDR1 KGHSH and CDR2 LQKENI. This CDR3 region has 13 residues. As DNA, the CDR3 is TGTGCCAGCTCACCCATTGATCAGGAGGGAGCTTTCTTT. Protein product: CASSPIDQEGAFF.

The chain couples TRBV25-1 to TRBJ2-5; D gene ambiguous. Germline CDR1 reads MGHDK; CDR2 reads SYGVNS. The CDR3 consists of 15 residues. V was clipped by 5 bases and J by 3 bases, with 16 bases between them. The CDR3 here is CASSRPEKEEETQYF. CDR3 bases: TGTGCCAGCAGTCGGCCGGAGAAGGAAGAAGAGACCCAGTACTTC.

This clone was seen only once. The chain combines TRBV11-3 with TRBJ2-3; 7 bases map to TRBD2. The junction had 9 bases not matched to a gene; V was cut back by 6 bases and J by 0 bases. The CDR3 sequence is 16 residues long. Germline V CDR1 and CDR2: SGHNT, YENEEA. CDR3 residues: CASRGFGGSSTDTQYF. The CDR3 nucleotides read TGTGCCAGCAGGGGGTTTGGCGGGAGCAGCACAGATACGCAGTATTTT.

The rearrangement uses TRBV4-1 and TRBJ2-1; TRBD1 is a possible D gene (5 bases). CDR1 MGHRA and CDR2 YSYEKL come from the germline V gene. V lost 0 bases to trimming and J lost 12 bases, with 9 bases between them. This CDR3 has 12 residues. CDR3 protein: CASSQDRGRQFF. The CDR3 DNA reads as TGCGCCAGCAGCCAAGATAGGGGAAGGCAGTTCTTC.

The J gene is TRBJ2-1, the V gene TRBV28; TRBD2 agrees at 12 bases. Germline CDR1 MDHEN, CDR2 SYDVKM. This CDR3 is 16 amino acids long. V trimming: 5 bases; J trimming: 0 bases; junction bases outside the gene matches: 2. CDR3 coding DNA: TGTGCCAGCAGTCCTAGCGGGAGGGCCTCCTACAATGAGCAGTTCTTC. Amino acids: CASSPSGRASYNEQFF.